A single sample gave rise to the 13 T cell receptor beta chains below, sequenced in a study of blood T cell repertoires in COVID-19. Here immunoSEQ multiplex PCR was the method, and the copy in TCRdb shows in-frame clones only, minus some. The sample lists about 260,000 clones; 75% to 90% were seen once. Input material: PBMCs or T cells enriched from blood (not recorded which). The receptors originated from a woman aged 25 to 39 with acute COVID-19.

The gene calls are TRBV7-9 and TRBJ1-5, with a possible D match to TRBD1 (5 bases). V dropped 5 bases and J dropped 4 bases, with 12 bases sitting between them. CDR3 length: 14 amino acids. Germline lookup yields CDR1 SEHNR and CDR2 FQNEAQ (reference sequence). CDR3 coding DNA: TGTGCCAGCAGCCCGATGACAGCTAATCAGCCCCAGCATTTT. This encodes CASSPMTANQPQHF. The whole variable domain, remainder taken from reference TRBV7-9 and TRBJ1-5, is DTGVSQNPRHKITKRGQNVTFRCDPISEHNRLYWYRQTLGQGPEFLTYFQNEAQLEKSRLLSDRFSAERPKGSFSTLEIQRTEQGDSAMYLCASSPMTANQPQHFGDGTRLSIL.

CDR3 in amino acids: CASSPDRFPYEQYF. In nucleotides, the CDR3 is TGTGCCAGCTCACCGGACAGGTTCCCTTACGAGCAGTACTTC. The rearrangement links TRBV18 to TRBJ2-7; 7 bases match TRBD1. Germline loops: CDR1 KGHSH, CDR2 LQKENI. The CDR3 contains 14 residues. The junction had 6 bases not matched to a gene; V was cut back by 3 bases and J by 4 bases.

CDR3 amino acids: CALGGPPDNEQFF. The CDR3, as DNA: TGTGCCCTGGGGGGGCCTCCGGACAATGAGCAGTTCTTC. The chain recombines TRBV7-9 with TRBJ2-1; weak D call: TRBD2 (7 bases). The V end lost 11 bases, the J end lost 5 bases, and 16 bases lay between the germline ends. Germline assignment: CDR1 SEHNR and CDR2 FQNEAQ (reference sequence). The CDR3 sequence is 13 residues long. The full variable domain, rest sourced from reference TRBV7-9 and TRBJ2-1, is DTGVSQNPRHKITKRGQNVTFRCDPISEHNRLYWYRQTLGQGPEFLTYFQNEAQLEKSRLLSDRFSAERPKGSFSTLEIQRTEQGDSAMYLCALGGPPDNEQFFGPGTRLTVL.

The chain combines TRBV19 with TRBJ1-2; TRBD1 might be the D (6 bases). The CDR3 consists of 13 residues. Deletions cut 7 bases from V and 7 bases from J, with 16 bases between. Germline V gives CDR1 LNHDA, CDR2 SQIVND (reference sequence). The CDR3: CASMDRRGAGYTF. The CDR3 region has the DNA TGTGCCAGTATGGACAGAAGAGGGGCTGGCTACACCTTC.

The sample holds one count of this clone. The genes are TRBV5-1 and TRBJ2-7; 11 nucleotides agree with TRBD2. CDR1 is SGHRS, CDR2 YFSETQ, per germline. The trim removed 0 bases at V and 6 bases at J, leaving 5 bases unmatched. This CDR3 contains 15 residues. CDR3 sequence: CASSLVLAGDPEQYF. The CDR3 nucleotides read TGCGCCAGCAGCTTGGTACTAGCGGGAGATCCCGAGCAGTACTTC. The variable domain in full, completed from reference TRBV5-1 and TRBJ2-7, reads KAGVTQTPRYLIKTRGQQVTLSCSPISGHRSVSWYQQTPGQGLQFLFEYFSETQRNKGNFPGRFSGRQFSNSRSEMNVSTLELGDSALYLCASSLVLAGDPEQYFGPGTRLTVT.

The sample holds a few counts of this clone. The V and J genes are TRBV19 and TRBJ1-5; D perhaps matches TRBD1 (6 bases). The V end lost 9 bases, the J end lost 0 bases, and 15 bases lay between the germline ends. The CDR3 consists of 15 residues. CDR1 is LNHDA, CDR2 SQIVND, per germline (reference sequence). The CDR3 protein is CASASGEYSNQPQHF. CDR3 coding DNA: TGTGCCAGCGCTTCAGGGGAATATAGCAATCAGCCCCAGCATTTT.

This clone was observed a handful of times. The chain couples TRBV7-8 to TRBJ1-2, with 7 bases lining up with TRBD1. CDR3 length: 14 amino acids. The V gene's germline CDR1 is SGHVS and CDR2 FQNEAQ. V dropped 1 base and J dropped 6; count of bases not matched to a gene: 5. CDR3 sequence reads: CASSLGQGGDGYTF. The CDR3 DNA is TGTGCCAGCAGCTTAGGACAGGGAGGCGATGGCTACACCTTC. Looking up the rest from reference TRBV7-8 and TRBJ1-2 gives the full variable domain: GAGVSQSPRYKVAKRGQDVALRCDPISGHVSLFWYQQALGQGPEFLTYFQNEAQLDKSGLPSDRFFAERPEGSVSTLKIQRTQQEDSAVYLCASSLGQGGDGYTFGSGTRLTVV.

The genes are TRBV24-1 and TRBJ2-1, with 7 bases identical to TRBD1. This CDR3 has 17 amino acids. The trim removed 1 base at V and 6 bases at J, leaving 11 bases unmatched. CDR1 KGHDR and CDR2 SFDVKD come from the germline V gene. As DNA, the CDR3 is TGTGCCACCAGTGATTTCCTGACAGGGCCAGGCCGCAATGAGCAGTTCTTC. This codes for CATSDFLTGPGRNEQFF.

The chain joins TRBV28 to TRBJ2-7; 9 positions match TRBD1. Trimming removed 5 bases from V and 4 bases from J; junction bases left unmatched: 9. The germline V gene has CDR1 MDHEN and CDR2 SYDVKM. The length of the CDR3 is 15 residues. The CDR3 DNA sequence: TGTGCCAGCAGTGGCTTCGGACAGGGGTTGTACGAGCAGTACTTC. This encodes CASSGFGQGLYEQYF.

This clone was seen a single time. The genes are TRBV9 and TRBJ2-6; TRBD2 matches 9 bases. The CDR3 consists of 17 residues. V gave up 4 bases and J gave up 1 base; unmatched junction bases: 6. CDR1 is SGDLS and CDR2 is YYNGEE in the germline V gene. Here the CDR3 reads CASSPPLAGSGANVLTF. As DNA, the CDR3 is TGTGCCAGCAGCCCCCCCCTAGCGGGGTCTGGGGCCAACGTCCTGACTTTC.

The chain's CDR3 is CASSYFRTGGGEQFF. The CDR3 nucleotides read TGTGCCAGCAGTTACTTTCGGACAGGGGGCGGGGAGCAGTTCTTC. The chain uses TRBV6-5 and TRBJ2-1; 11 bases agree with TRBD1. V was pared by 1 base and J by 10 bases, with 6 bases of the junction left unmatched. Germline values: CDR1 MNHEY, CDR2 SVGAGI. The CDR3 is 15 amino acids.

The chain links TRBV5-8 to TRBJ1-5, with D possibly being TRBD1 (6 bases). CDR3 length equals 14 residues. Trimming stripped 4 bases from V and 0 bases from J, with 8 bases between. Germline V gene sequence: CDR1 SGHTS, CDR2 YDEGEE. Here the CDR3 reads CASSRGFSNQPQHF. In DNA form, the CDR3 reads TGTGCCAGCAGCAGGGGGTTTAGCAATCAGCCCCAGCATTTT.

This clone came up once. The V and J genes are TRBV18 and TRBJ2-2; 7 bases agree with TRBD1. The CDR3 is 15 residues long. Germline V gene lookup returns CDR1 KGHSH and CDR2 LQKENI. After removal of 4 bases from V and 2 bases from J, the junction contained 4 bases not matched to a gene. In nucleotides, the CDR3 is TGTGCCAGCTCACTCGGGACAGATAACACCGGGGAGCTGTTTTTT. Translated: CASSLGTDNTGELFF.